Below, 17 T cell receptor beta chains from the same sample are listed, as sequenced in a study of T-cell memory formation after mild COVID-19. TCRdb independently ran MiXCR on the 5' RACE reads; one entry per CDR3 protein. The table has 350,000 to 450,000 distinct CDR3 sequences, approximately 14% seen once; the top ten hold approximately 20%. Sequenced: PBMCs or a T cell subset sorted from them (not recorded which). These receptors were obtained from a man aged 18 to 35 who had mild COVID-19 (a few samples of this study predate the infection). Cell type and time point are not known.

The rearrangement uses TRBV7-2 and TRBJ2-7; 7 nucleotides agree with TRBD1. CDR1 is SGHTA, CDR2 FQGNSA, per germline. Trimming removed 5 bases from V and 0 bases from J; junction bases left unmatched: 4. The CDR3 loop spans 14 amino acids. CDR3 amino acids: CASSPQGTSYEQYF. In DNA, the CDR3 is TGTGCCAGCAGCCCACAGGGGACCTCCTACGAGCAGTACTTC.

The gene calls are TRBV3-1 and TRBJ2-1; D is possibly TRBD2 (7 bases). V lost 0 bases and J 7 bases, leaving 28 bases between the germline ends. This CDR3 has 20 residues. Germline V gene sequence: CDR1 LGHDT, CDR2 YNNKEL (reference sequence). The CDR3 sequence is CASSQEGGATPSSRTNEQFF. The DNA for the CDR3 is TGTGCCAGCAGCCAAGAGGGGGGGGCGACCCCATCCTCTCGTACAAATGAGCAGTTCTTC.

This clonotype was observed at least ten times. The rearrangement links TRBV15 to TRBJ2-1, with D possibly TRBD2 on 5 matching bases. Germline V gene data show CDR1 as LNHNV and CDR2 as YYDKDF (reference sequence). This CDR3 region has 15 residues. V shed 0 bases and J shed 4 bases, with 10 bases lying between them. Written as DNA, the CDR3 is TGTGCCACCAGCAGAGAACCCGGGGATTACAATGAGCAGTTCTTC. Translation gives CATSREPGDYNEQFF.

The CDR3 reads CASSLGAQLNTEAFF. The CDR3 DNA follows: TGCGCCAGCAGCTTGGGGGCCCAACTCAACACTGAAGCTTTCTTT. The chain carries TRBV5-1 and TRBJ1-1; unclear D gene. The V gene lost 0 bases and the J gene lost 2 bases, with 11 bases spanning the gap. Looked up from germline, CDR1 is SGHRS and CDR2 is YFSETQ. There are 15 residues in the CDR3.

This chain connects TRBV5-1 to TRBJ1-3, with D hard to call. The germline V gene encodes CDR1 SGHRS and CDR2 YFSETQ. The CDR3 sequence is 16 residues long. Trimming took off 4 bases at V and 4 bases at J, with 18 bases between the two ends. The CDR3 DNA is TGCGCCAGCAGCAAAGACGGGCCCAAGGAAGGAAACACCATATATTTT. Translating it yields CASSKDGPKEGNTIYF. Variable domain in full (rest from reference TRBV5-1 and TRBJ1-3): KAGVTQTPRYLIKTRGQQVTLSCSPISGHRSVSWYQQTPGQGLQFLFEYFSETQRNKGNFPGRFSGRQFSNSRSEMNVSTLELGDSALYLCASSKDGPKEGNTIYFGEGSWLTVV.

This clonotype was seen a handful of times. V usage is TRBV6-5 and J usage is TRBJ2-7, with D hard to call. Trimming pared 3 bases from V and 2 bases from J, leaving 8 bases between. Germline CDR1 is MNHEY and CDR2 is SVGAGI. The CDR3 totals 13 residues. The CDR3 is CASSYRHTYEQYF. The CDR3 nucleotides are TGTGCCAGCAGTTATCGGCATACCTACGAGCAGTACTTC.

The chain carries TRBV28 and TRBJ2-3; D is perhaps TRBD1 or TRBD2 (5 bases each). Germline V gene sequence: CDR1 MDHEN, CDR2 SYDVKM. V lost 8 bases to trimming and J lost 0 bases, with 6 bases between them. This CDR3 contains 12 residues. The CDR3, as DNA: TGTGCCAGCGAGGGGAGCACAGATACGCAGTATTTT. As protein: CASEGSTDTQYF.

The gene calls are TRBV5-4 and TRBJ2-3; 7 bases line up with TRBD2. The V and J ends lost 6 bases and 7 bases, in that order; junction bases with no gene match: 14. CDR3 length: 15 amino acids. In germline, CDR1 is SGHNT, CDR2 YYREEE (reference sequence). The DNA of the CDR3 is TGTGCCAGCAACCCGGGGACTACGGGACGAAATACGCAGTATTTT. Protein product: CASNPGTTGRNTQYF. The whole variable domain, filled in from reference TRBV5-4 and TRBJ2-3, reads ETGVTQSPTHLIKTRGQQVTLRCSSQSGHNTVSWYQQALGQGPQFIFQYYREEENGRGNFPPRFSGLQFPNYSSELNVNALELDDSALYLCASNPGTTGRNTQYFGPGTRLTVL.

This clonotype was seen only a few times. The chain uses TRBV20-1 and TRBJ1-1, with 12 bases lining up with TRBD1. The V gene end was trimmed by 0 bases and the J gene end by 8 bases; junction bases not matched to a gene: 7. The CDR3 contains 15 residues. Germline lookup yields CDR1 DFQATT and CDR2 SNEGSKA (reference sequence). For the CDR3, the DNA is TGCAGTGCTAGAGATCCCGGGACAGGGGGCATGGAAGCTTTCTTT. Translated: CSARDPGTGGMEAFF.

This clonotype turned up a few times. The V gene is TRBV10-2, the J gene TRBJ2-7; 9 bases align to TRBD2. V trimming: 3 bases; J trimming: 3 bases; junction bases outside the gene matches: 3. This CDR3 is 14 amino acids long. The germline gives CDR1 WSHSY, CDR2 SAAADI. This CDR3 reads CASSDRRGGYEQYV. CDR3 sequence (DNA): TGCGCCAGCAGTGATAGGCGGGGGGGCTACGAGCAGTACGTC.

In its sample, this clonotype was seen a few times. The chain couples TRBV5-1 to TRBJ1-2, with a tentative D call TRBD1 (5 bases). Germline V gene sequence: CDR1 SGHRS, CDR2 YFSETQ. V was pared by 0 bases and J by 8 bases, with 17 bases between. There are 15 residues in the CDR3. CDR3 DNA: TGCGCCAGCAGCTTGGCCGCGGGGGAGAGCTCAGGCTACACCTTC. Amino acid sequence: CASSLAAGESSGYTF.

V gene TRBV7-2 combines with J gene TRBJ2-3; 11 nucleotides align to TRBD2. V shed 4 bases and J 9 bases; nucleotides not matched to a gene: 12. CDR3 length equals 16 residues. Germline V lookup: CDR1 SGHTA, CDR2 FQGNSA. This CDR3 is CASSYFLAGGEATQYF. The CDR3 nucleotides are TGTGCCAGCAGCTACTTCTTAGCGGGGGGGGAGGCCACGCAGTATTTT.

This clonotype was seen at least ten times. CDR3 DNA sequence: TGTGCCAGCAGACGCCTGGACGCGCCCAATCAGCCCCAGCATTTT. Translating gives CASRRLDAPNQPQHF. The chain is built from TRBV6-2 or TRBV6-3 and TRBJ1-5; D is ambiguous. CDR3 length: 15 residues. CDR1 is MNHEY, CDR2 SVGEGT, per germline. V was shortened by 6 bases and J by 3 bases, with 15 bases between the two germline ends.

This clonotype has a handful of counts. The CDR3: CASSPRQGLSNQPQHF. The CDR3 nucleotides are TGTGCCAGCAGTCCCCGACAGGGGTTAAGCAATCAGCCCCAGCATTTT. V gene TRBV6-5 combines with J gene TRBJ1-5; 8 nucleotides line up with TRBD1. Trimming cost V 5 bases and J 1 base; bases outside gene matches: 7. Germline CDR1 reads MNHEY; CDR2 reads SVGAGI. CDR3 size: 16 residues.

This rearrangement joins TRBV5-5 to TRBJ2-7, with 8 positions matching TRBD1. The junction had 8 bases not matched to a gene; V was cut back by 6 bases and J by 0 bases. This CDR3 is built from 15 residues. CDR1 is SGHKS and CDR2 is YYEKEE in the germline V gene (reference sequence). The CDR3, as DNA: TGTGCCAGCACACGAGACAGGGGTTTCTCCTACGAGCAGTACTTC. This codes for CASTRDRGFSYEQYF.

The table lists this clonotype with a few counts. CDR3 amino acids: CASSPPRGGNIPSYNEQFF. In nucleotides, the CDR3 is TGTGCCAGCAGCCCTCCGCGGGGGGGCAATATCCCCTCCTACAATGAGCAGTTCTTC. This chain joins TRBV7-9 and TRBJ2-1; 9 bases agree with TRBD2. Germline CDR1 SEHNR, CDR2 FQNEAQ (reference sequence). The CDR3 is made up of 19 amino acids. Losses at the gene ends were 5 bases for V and 0 bases for J; bases not matched to a gene: 14.

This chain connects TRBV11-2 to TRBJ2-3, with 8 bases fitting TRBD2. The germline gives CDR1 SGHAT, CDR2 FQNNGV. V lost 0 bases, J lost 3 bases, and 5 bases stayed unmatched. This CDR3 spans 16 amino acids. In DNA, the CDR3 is TGTGCCAGCAGCTTAGATCCGACGGGGGGGACAGATACGCAGTATTTT. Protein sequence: CASSLDPTGGTDTQYF.